These T cell receptor beta chains were read from a single sample in a study of regulatory T cells in long-lasting Graves disease. TCRdb analysed the multiplex PCR reads with MiXCR anew, one entry per CDR3 protein. This sample carries fewer than 450,000 distinct CDR3 sequences, around 20% of them seen once, and the ten largest clones take roughly 20%. Sequenced here: peripheral blood mononuclear cells (PBMCs), sampled when the disease was refractory, from a patient treated with antithyroid drugs. The receptors were sampled from a female donor with Graves disease. CDR3s include the opening cysteine and the closing phenylalanine or tryptophan. Fields, in order: CDR3 DNA, CDR3 protein, clone size, D gene, V gene, J gene, CDR3 length. A D gene is named only where the DNA matches it firmly. Clone size, where shown, is once, few, many, or a class for clones that have expanded.

CDR3nt: TGTGCCAGCAGCCCCCGGGACCTCCAATACGAGCAGTACTTC
CDR3aa: CASSPRDLQYEQYF
abundance: many
d_gene: NA
v_gene: TRBV11-2
j_gene: TRBJ2-7
len: 14

CDR3nt: TGTGCCAGCAGCTCAAGGACTAGCGGGAGGGAGACCCAGTACTTC
CDR3aa: CASSSRTSGRETQYF
abundance: many
d_gene: TRBD2
v_gene: TRBV12-3/TRBV12-4
j_gene: TRBJ2-5
len: 15

CDR3nt: TGTGCCAGCAGACATAGCGGGAGTAAGACCCAGTACTTC
CDR3aa: CASRHSGSKTQYF
abundance: many
d_gene: TRBD2
v_gene: TRBV11-2
j_gene: TRBJ2-5
len: 13

CDR3nt: TGTGCCAGCAGCCCAATAGGGGGTCCTTCCCGCTACGAGCAGTACTTC
CDR3aa: CASSPIGGPSRYEQYF
abundance: many
d_gene: NA
v_gene: TRBV3-1
j_gene: TRBJ2-7
len: 16

CDR3nt: TGTGCCAGCAGTGAAGCGAGCGGGACACCGAGGGATAATTCACCCCTCCACTTT
CDR3aa: CASSEASGTPRDNSPLHF
abundance: few
d_gene: NA
v_gene: TRBV6-2/TRBV6-3
j_gene: TRBJ1-6
len: 18

CDR3nt: TGTGCCAGCAGTGATGGACAGGGGAACACTGAAGCTTTCTTT
CDR3aa: CASSDGQGNTEAFF
abundance: many
d_gene: TRBD1
v_gene: TRBV6-2/TRBV6-3
j_gene: TRBJ1-1
len: 14

CDR3nt: TGTGCCAGCAGCCAAAGTACGGACGGCTCCCGGGGGTACCAAGAGACCCAGTACTTC
CDR3aa: CASSQSTDGSRGYQETQYF
abundance: many
d_gene: NA
v_gene: TRBV2
j_gene: TRBJ2-5
len: 19

CDR3nt: TGCAGTGCTGGAAGGACAGGGCTACCCCTCCACTTT
CDR3aa: CSAGRTGLPLHF
abundance: few
d_gene: TRBD1
v_gene: TRBV20-1
j_gene: TRBJ1-6
len: 12

CDR3nt: TGTGCCATCAGTGAGGTCGGGGGAAAAGAGCAGTACTTC
CDR3aa: CAISEVGGKEQYF
abundance: once
d_gene: NA
v_gene: TRBV10-3
j_gene: TRBJ2-7
len: 13

CDR3nt: TGTGCTAGTGGTTTGGTACCGGGAGAAGACCAAGAGACCCAGTACTTC
CDR3aa: CASGLVPGEDQETQYF
abundance: few
d_gene: NA
v_gene: TRBV12-5
j_gene: TRBJ2-5
len: 16

CDR3nt: TGTGCCAGCAGTTCTCTGGGACTAGGGGCCTACGAGCAGTACTTC
CDR3aa: CASSSLGLGAYEQYF
abundance: many
d_gene: TRBD2
v_gene: TRBV27
j_gene: TRBJ2-7
len: 15

CDR3nt: TGCGCCAGCAGCCAGACCCCCAACCGGGGAGACACTGAAGCTTTCTTT
CDR3aa: CASSQTPNRGDTEAFF
abundance: few
d_gene: NA
v_gene: TRBV4-1
j_gene: TRBJ1-1
len: 16

CDR3nt: TGTGCCACCAGTGACAGGGTTAGTGGCAATCAGCCCCAGCATTTT
CDR3aa: CATSDRVSGNQPQHF
abundance: many
d_gene: NA
v_gene: TRBV24-1
j_gene: TRBJ1-5
len: 15

CDR3nt: TGCAGTGCTAGAGATACGCGGAGGGTACACAAATGGGAGACCCAGTACTTC
CDR3aa: CSARDTRRVHKWETQYF
abundance: NA
d_gene: NA
v_gene: TRBV20-1
j_gene: TRBJ2-5
len: 17

CDR3nt: TGTGCCAGCAGCTTGGCCAGGGACAGGGGCACCCTTGACTATGGCTACACCTTC
CDR3aa: CASSLARDRGTLDYGYTF
abundance: NA
d_gene: TRBD1
v_gene: TRBV5-6
j_gene: TRBJ1-2
len: 18

CDR3nt: TGTGCCAGCAGTCAATCCCCGGGGCAGGGGGCTTCTTACGAGCAGTACTTC
CDR3aa: CASSQSPGQGASYEQYF
abundance: NA
d_gene: TRBD1
v_gene: TRBV6-1
j_gene: TRBJ2-7
len: 17

CDR3nt: TGTGCCAGCACAGACAGAACGAACACTGAAGCTTTCTTT
CDR3aa: CASTDRTNTEAFF
abundance: NA
d_gene: NA
v_gene: TRBV5-6
j_gene: TRBJ1-1
len: 13

CDR3nt: TGTGCCAGCTCACCACAGCAGGAAAGCTCCTACAATGAGCAGTTCTTC
CDR3aa: CASSPQQESSYNEQFF
abundance: few
d_gene: NA
v_gene: TRBV18
j_gene: TRBJ2-1
len: 16

CDR3nt: TGTGCCAGCAGTTCCGTCCCAAGGAGGACTAGCGGGAGATCTGGGGAGCTGTTTTTT
CDR3aa: CASSSVPRRTSGRSGELFF
abundance: few
d_gene: TRBD2
v_gene: TRBV6-2/TRBV6-3
j_gene: TRBJ2-2
len: 19

CDR3nt: TGCAGCGTCGACGGAGAGGGGCCAAATAACTATGGCTACACCTTC
CDR3aa: CSVDGEGPNNYGYTF
abundance: many
d_gene: NA
v_gene: TRBV29-1
j_gene: TRBJ1-2
len: 15

CDR3nt: TGCAGTGCTAGTTATGGGACAGACAGAAATCAGCCCCAGCATTTT
CDR3aa: CSASYGTDRNQPQHF
abundance: NA
d_gene: TRBD1
v_gene: TRBV20-1
j_gene: TRBJ1-5
len: 15

CDR3nt: TGTGCCAGCAGCGGCCGGGGCCACCAAGAGACCCAGTACTTC
CDR3aa: CASSGRGHQETQYF
abundance: once
d_gene: NA
v_gene: TRBV7-9
j_gene: TRBJ2-5
len: 14

CDR3nt: TGTGCCAGTATGACAGGGCTTATTGGGTCCTCTGGAAACACCATATATTTT
CDR3aa: CASMTGLIGSSGNTIYF
abundance: few
d_gene: TRBD1
v_gene: TRBV28
j_gene: TRBJ1-3
len: 17

CDR3nt: TGTGCCAGCATCGGGACAGGGGAAAACATTCAGTACTTC
CDR3aa: CASIGTGENIQYF
abundance: many
d_gene: TRBD1
v_gene: TRBV2
j_gene: TRBJ2-4
len: 13

CDR3nt: TGTGCCAGCAGCTCGAATTCAGGCACTGAAGCTTTCTTT
CDR3aa: CASSSNSGTEAFF
abundance: many
d_gene: NA
v_gene: TRBV7-3
j_gene: TRBJ1-1
len: 13

CDR3nt: TGTGCCAGCAGTTACTTACAGGGAGGTCAGCCCCAGCATTTT
CDR3aa: CASSYLQGGQPQHF
abundance: few
d_gene: NA
v_gene: TRBV6-9
j_gene: TRBJ1-5
len: 14

CDR3nt: TGTGCCACCAGTGATTTGAACGGTATTGGGGGCTACACCTTC
CDR3aa: CATSDLNGIGGYTF
abundance: NA
d_gene: NA
v_gene: TRBV24-1
j_gene: TRBJ1-2
len: 14

CDR3nt: TGTGCCAGCAGCCAAGCAGCTAGCATAGGCGGGGAGCTGTTTTTT
CDR3aa: CASSQAASIGGELFF
abundance: NA
d_gene: NA
v_gene: TRBV14
j_gene: TRBJ2-2
len: 15

CDR3nt: TGTGCCTGGAGCTATCTAGGGGCCTACGAGCAGTACTTC
CDR3aa: CAWSYLGAYEQYF
abundance: NA
d_gene: NA
v_gene: TRBV30
j_gene: TRBJ2-7
len: 13

CDR3nt: TGTGCCATCAGTGAGTCTGGAACGGGGTATGGCTACACCTTC
CDR3aa: CAISESGTGYGYTF
abundance: many
d_gene: NA
v_gene: TRBV10-3
j_gene: TRBJ1-2
len: 14

CDR3nt: TGTGCCAGTAGTCAACCTCCTTCTAACGGCTACACCTTC
CDR3aa: CASSQPPSNGYTF
abundance: NA
d_gene: NA
v_gene: TRBV19
j_gene: TRBJ1-2
len: 13

CDR3nt: TGTGCCAGCAGCGTAGCAGCGGAGCCCTACGAGCAGTACTTC
CDR3aa: CASSVAAEPYEQYF
abundance: few
d_gene: NA
v_gene: TRBV9
j_gene: TRBJ2-7
len: 14

CDR3nt: TGTGCCAGCAGACAGGGCTTTAGCAATCAGCCCCAGCATTTT
CDR3aa: CASRQGFSNQPQHF
abundance: few
d_gene: NA
v_gene: TRBV6-1
j_gene: TRBJ1-5
len: 14

CDR3nt: TGCGCCAGCAGGCCCGGGACAGGGGGCTACGAGCAGTACTTC
CDR3aa: CASRPGTGGYEQYF
abundance: NA
d_gene: TRBD1
v_gene: TRBV5-1
j_gene: TRBJ2-7
len: 14

CDR3nt: TGTGCCAGCAGCCGCCTGGGGCAGTTCTATGGCTACACCTTC
CDR3aa: CASSRLGQFYGYTF
abundance: many
d_gene: NA
v_gene: TRBV12-3/TRBV12-4
j_gene: TRBJ1-2
len: 14

CDR3nt: TGTGCCAGCAGCCTTGACCTGTGGGACTACAATGAGCAGTTCTTC
CDR3aa: CASSLDLWDYNEQFF
abundance: many
d_gene: NA
v_gene: TRBV7-3
j_gene: TRBJ2-1
len: 15

CDR3nt: TGTGCCAGCAGTTTACGCCCCGCAGGGAAGCAGTACTTC
CDR3aa: CASSLRPAGKQYF
abundance: many
d_gene: NA
v_gene: TRBV27
j_gene: TRBJ2-7
len: 13

CDR3nt: TGTGCCAGCAGCCCAGGAAAGCTCTCCTACGAGCAGTACTTC
CDR3aa: CASSPGKLSYEQYF
abundance: NA
d_gene: NA
v_gene: TRBV7-9
j_gene: TRBJ2-7
len: 14

CDR3nt: TGTGCCAGCATTTTAAGTGTCTCTGGAGCTTTCTTT
CDR3aa: CASILSVSGAFF
abundance: NA
d_gene: NA
v_gene: TRBV2
j_gene: TRBJ1-1
len: 12

CDR3nt: TGTGCCAGCAGTTGGTCAGGACTACTCTCCGAGCAGTACTTC
CDR3aa: CASSWSGLLSEQYF
abundance: many
d_gene: NA
v_gene: TRBV6-2/TRBV6-3
j_gene: TRBJ2-7
len: 14

CDR3nt: TGTGCCAGCAGCCTACGGGGAGCAAGATTACAAGAGACCCAGTACTTC
CDR3aa: CASSLRGARLQETQYF
abundance: many
d_gene: NA
v_gene: TRBV3-1
j_gene: TRBJ2-5
len: 16

CDR3nt: TGTGCCAGCAGTTTAGGGTCCCAGGGGGCCAACGAGCAGTACTTC
CDR3aa: CASSLGSQGANEQYF
abundance: many
d_gene: TRBD1
v_gene: TRBV28
j_gene: TRBJ2-7
len: 15

CDR3nt: TGTGCCAGCAGCTTAGGCCCCGGACTAGCGGGAGGCCTCCAGGAGACCCAGTACTTC
CDR3aa: CASSLGPGLAGGLQETQYF
abundance: NA
d_gene: TRBD2
v_gene: TRBV13
j_gene: TRBJ2-5
len: 19

CDR3nt: TGTGCCAGCAGCCAAATAGAAATCAACACCATATATTTT
CDR3aa: CASSQIEINTIYF
abundance: few
d_gene: NA
v_gene: TRBV5-6
j_gene: TRBJ1-3
len: 13

CDR3nt: TGTGCCTCTAAGGTGGGGACACTTAACTACGAGCAGTACTTC
CDR3aa: CASKVGTLNYEQYF
abundance: few
d_gene: NA
v_gene: TRBV12-3/TRBV12-4
j_gene: TRBJ2-7
len: 14

CDR3nt: TGTGCCAGCAGCTTCCAAGGGGAGAATGGCGAGCAGTACTTC
CDR3aa: CASSFQGENGEQYF
abundance: few
d_gene: NA
v_gene: TRBV7-6
j_gene: TRBJ2-7
len: 14

CDR3nt: TGTGCCAGCAGTTACTCGATTGGAGAGCAGTACTTC
CDR3aa: CASSYSIGEQYF
abundance: NA
d_gene: NA
v_gene: TRBV6-2/TRBV6-3
j_gene: TRBJ2-7
len: 12

CDR3nt: TGTGCCAGCAGTTACTCGAAACAGGGAAACACCATATATTTT
CDR3aa: CASSYSKQGNTIYF
abundance: NA
d_gene: NA
v_gene: TRBV6-2/TRBV6-3
j_gene: TRBJ1-3
len: 14

CDR3nt: TGTGCCACCAGCAGAGATCCCTTAACGGGGATTCGGGAGACCCAGTACTTC
CDR3aa: CATSRDPLTGIRETQYF
abundance: many
d_gene: NA
v_gene: TRBV15
j_gene: TRBJ2-5
len: 17

CDR3nt: TGTGCCAGCAGCCCGACAGGGCCCGCTGGGTACGAGCAGTACTTC
CDR3aa: CASSPTGPAGYEQYF
abundance: few
d_gene: TRBD1
v_gene: TRBV11-2
j_gene: TRBJ2-7
len: 15

CDR3nt: TGTGCCAGCAGCTCGAAGACGGAGGGATCCGGCTACACCTTC
CDR3aa: CASSSKTEGSGYTF
abundance: few
d_gene: NA
v_gene: TRBV7-6
j_gene: TRBJ1-2
len: 14

CDR3nt: TGTGCCAGCAGCTCCCAAAGGTCGGGAACTGAACCGTATTTT
CDR3aa: CASSSQRSGTEPYF
abundance: NA
d_gene: NA
v_gene: TRBV7-3
j_gene: TRBJ2-3
len: 14

CDR3nt: TGCAATGCTTTGGGGTTGGAGACCCAGTACTTC
CDR3aa: CNALGLETQYF
abundance: NA
d_gene: NA
v_gene: TRBV20-1
j_gene: TRBJ2-5
len: 11

CDR3nt: TGTGCCAGCAGCGCCGGGGAGACCCAGTACTTC
CDR3aa: CASSAGETQYF
abundance: many
d_gene: NA
v_gene: TRBV2
j_gene: TRBJ2-5
len: 11

CDR3nt: TGTGCCAGCAGTTTACTAGTAAGCTCCTACGAGCAGTACTTC
CDR3aa: CASSLLVSSYEQYF
abundance: many
d_gene: NA
v_gene: TRBV28
j_gene: TRBJ2-7
len: 14

CDR3nt: TGTGCCAGCTCGGGGGGGAGGACTGAAGCTTTCTTT
CDR3aa: CASSGGRTEAFF
abundance: NA
d_gene: NA
v_gene: TRBV7-9
j_gene: TRBJ1-1
len: 12

CDR3nt: TGTGCCAGCAGCCCCGGCGGGAGAGGTTACGAGCAGTACTTC
CDR3aa: CASSPGGRGYEQYF
abundance: many
d_gene: TRBD2
v_gene: TRBV11-2
j_gene: TRBJ2-7
len: 14

CDR3nt: TGTGCCTGGAGGGGGGAGACCCAGTACTTC
CDR3aa: CAWRGETQYF
abundance: many
d_gene: NA
v_gene: TRBV30
j_gene: TRBJ2-5
len: 10

CDR3nt: TGTGCCAGCAGTTACAGGGCAACTAATGAAAAACTGTTTTTT
CDR3aa: CASSYRATNEKLFF
abundance: NA
d_gene: NA
v_gene: TRBV6-5
j_gene: TRBJ1-4
len: 14

CDR3nt: TGTGCCAGCAGCGTAGGGACAGGGGGGGGCTACGAGCAGTACTTC
CDR3aa: CASSVGTGGGYEQYF
abundance: few
d_gene: TRBD1
v_gene: TRBV9
j_gene: TRBJ2-7
len: 15